Described below is a single TCR beta chain sequence and its context. The data stem from a study of shared clonotypes between healthy human individuals. TCRdb keeps only in-frame clones here, not all; method: immunoSEQ multiplex PCR. The sample has 1.4 million to 1.5 million clones, 95% to 97% seen once; the top ten hold approximately 1.1%. The specimen was naive CD4+ T cells sorted from blood. Subset in this sample: CD45RA+ positively selected. The sequence was collected from a man younger than 45 in good health.

As DNA, the CDR3 is TGCGCCAGCAGGAAGGACGGAGTGAACACTGAAGCTTTCTTT. This translates into CASRKDGVNTEAFF. The chain joins TRBV5-1 to TRBJ1-1; D remains ambiguous. This CDR3 comprises 14 residues. The V gene lost 5 bases and the J gene lost 0 bases, with 11 bases spanning the gap. Looked up from germline, CDR1 is SGHRS and CDR2 is YFSETQ.